One and the same sample provided the 15 T cell receptor beta chains below, sequenced in a study of blood T cell repertoires in COVID-19. Sequencing used immunoSEQ multiplex PCR; TCRdb keeps in-frame clones, though not all of them. The sample has more than 13,000 clones, over 70% seen once; the top ten hold roughly 28%. What was sequenced was peripheral blood. The receptors originated from a human donor in a cohort sampled during active COVID-19.

The V gene is TRBV4-2, the J gene TRBJ2-1; TRBD2 aligns across 8 bases. Germline CDR1 LGHNA, CDR2 YNFKEQ. The V gene end was trimmed by 4 bases and the J gene end by 0 bases; junction bases not matched to a gene: 2. The CDR3 extends over 15 amino acids. The CDR3 sequence is CASSLSGSSYNEQFF. CDR3 coding DNA: TGTGCCAGCAGCCTAAGCGGGAGCTCCTACAATGAGCAGTTCTTC.

This sequence joins TRBV7-9 and TRBJ2-1; 9 bases map to TRBD1. Unmatched junction bases numbered 4, after V lost 5 bases and J lost 5 bases. CDR3 length: 14 residues. In germline, CDR1 is SEHNR, CDR2 FQNEAQ (reference sequence). The chain's CDR3 is CASSTGTGHNEQFF. CDR3 sequence (DNA): TGTGCCAGCAGCACCGGGACAGGGCACAATGAGCAGTTCTTC.

The V and J genes are TRBV7-6 and TRBJ2-3; 14 nucleotides agree with TRBD2. V was clipped by 5 bases and J by 2 bases; unmatched bases: 9. CDR3 size: 18 residues. Looked up from germline, CDR1 is SGHVS and CDR2 is FNYEAQ. CDR3 DNA sequence: TGTGCCAGCAGCCTCCCGACTAGCGGGAGGGCCCCCACAGATACGCAGTATTTT. It is translated as CASSLPTSGRAPTDTQYF.

CDR3 residues: CASSPGTVTDTQYF. CDR3 sequence (DNA): TGCGCCAGCAGCCCCGGGACTGTCACAGATACGCAGTATTTT. V is TRBV4-1 and J is TRBJ2-3; D is perhaps TRBD2 (6 bases). V was clipped by 4 bases and J by 2 bases, with 10 bases between them. Germline V CDR1 and CDR2: MGHRA, YSYEKL. CDR3 length: 14 residues.

The gene calls are TRBV6-2 or TRBV6-3 and TRBJ2-3, with D perhaps matching TRBD1 (5 bases). CDR1 and CDR2 from the germline V gene are MNHEY and SVGEGT. V lost 6 bases and J lost 3, with 16 bases in between. This CDR3 is 15 amino acids long. The CDR3 coding sequence is TGTGCCAGCAGCCACCGAGAGACAGCTACAGATACGCAGTATTTT. Translation gives CASSHRETATDTQYF.

The gene calls are TRBV3-1 (or the pseudogene TRBV3-2) and TRBJ2-2; the D gene is possibly TRBD2 (6 bases). CDR3 size: 19 residues. With 3 bases removed from V and 1 base from J, the gap between germline ends came to 21 bases. CDR1 is LGHDT and CDR2 is YNNKEL in the germline V gene (reference sequence). The CDR3 region is CASSHLSPGRGVNTGELFF. The DNA of the CDR3 is TGTGCCAGCAGCCACTTAAGTCCGGGACGCGGGGTGAACACCGGGGAGCTGTTTTTT.

The rearrangement uses TRBV3-1 (or the pseudogene TRBV3-2) and TRBJ2-2; 7 positions match TRBD1. CDR1 is LGHDT, CDR2 YNNKEL, per germline (reference sequence). The ends lost 11 bases at V and 1 base at J; junction bases unmatched: 16. The CDR3 totals 17 residues. The CDR3 nucleotides are TGTGCCGCAGGCAGTAGTTGGAGACAGGGGAACACCGGGGAGCTGTTTTTT. This gives the protein CAAGSSWRQGNTGELFF.

The chain links TRBV2 to TRBJ2-7; D call uncertain. Germline V lookup: CDR1 SNHLY, CDR2 FYNNEI. The CDR3 is 12 residues long. Trimming took off 3 bases at V and 1 base at J, with 4 bases between the two ends. The CDR3 sequence: CASSERSYEQYF. The CDR3 DNA follows: TGTGCCAGCAGTGAGCGGTCCTACGAGCAGTACTTC.

V gene TRBV14 combines with J gene TRBJ2-7, with 12 bases lining up with TRBD2. J was trimmed by 4 bases and V by 4 bases; bases with no gene match: 2. The CDR3 contains 14 residues. Germline-derived CDR1 and CDR2 are SGHDN and FVKESK. The CDR3 is CASSPLAGGYEQYF. CDR3 in DNA: TGTGCCAGCAGCCCCCTAGCGGGAGGGTACGAGCAGTACTTC.

This chain connects TRBV21-1 to TRBJ1-4; the D call TRBD1 from the table was never checked on the DNA. TRBV21-1 is tagged as a pseudogene. The CDR3 length is 14 residues. CDR3 amino acids: CASSAGQGGEKLFF. The CDR3 region has the DNA TGTGCCAGCAGCGCTGGGCAGGGGGGTGAAAAACTGTTTTTT.

The chain carries TRBV30 and TRBJ2-3; no definite D call. CDR1 and CDR2 from the germline V gene are GTSNPN and SVGIG (reference sequence). There are 12 residues in the CDR3. Trimming took off 3 bases at V and 5 bases at J, with 9 bases between the two ends. Here the CDR3 reads CAWSLLRDTQYF. For the CDR3, the DNA is TGTGCCTGGAGCCTCCTCCGAGATACGCAGTATTTT.

This clone occurred once. The chain is built from TRBV9 and TRBJ2-2, with a possible D match to TRBD2 (5 bases). CDR3 length equals 14 residues. V was cut by 7 bases and J by 0 bases, with 10 bases left in between. Per the germline V gene, CDR1 is SGDLS and CDR2 is YYNGEE. CDR3 sequence: CASCPGANTGELFF. DNA for the CDR3: TGTGCCAGCTGCCCCGGGGCGAACACCGGGGAGCTGTTTTTT.

Here the CDR3 DNA reads TGTGCCAGCTCCCGGGGTGGGGAGCTGTTTTTT. It is translated as CASSRGGELFF. The chain links TRBV6-5 to TRBJ2-2, with D perhaps matching TRBD2 (5 bases). Germline assignment: CDR1 MNHEY and CDR2 SVGAGI. Trimming removed 8 bases from V and 8 bases from J, with 9 bases in between. This CDR3 is built from 11 residues.

The V gene is TRBV9, the J gene TRBJ2-2, with 13 bases aligning to TRBD2. The J segment lost 7 bases and the V segment lost 0 bases, leaving 3 bases of the junction unmatched. The CDR3 sequence is 16 residues long. The germline V gene encodes CDR1 SGDLS and CDR2 YYNGEE. In nucleotides, the CDR3 is TGTGCCAGCAGCGTAGGTGGACTAGCGGGGGACGGGGAGCTGTTTTTT. Translated: CASSVGGLAGDGELFF.

V gene TRBV28 combines with J gene TRBJ2-3; TRBD2 agrees at 8 bases. Germline values: CDR1 MDHEN, CDR2 SYDVKM. V shed 4 bases and J 1 base; nucleotides not matched to a gene: 7. The CDR3 spans 16 residues. This CDR3 reads CASSSPRAGGTDTQYF. The CDR3 bases are TGTGCCAGCAGTTCGCCGAGAGCGGGAGGCACAGATACGCAGTATTTT.